The table lists the clone carrying this T cell receptor (beta chain) with a few counts. Its antigen is unknown. This CDR3 spans 15 amino acids. J gave up 3 bases and V 6 bases, and 11 bases lay outside the gene matches. Germline CDR1 and CDR2: SQVTM and ANQGSEA. These data originate in a study of cytomegalovirus exposure and HLA in healthy donors. Notes on the study in general: In a later analysis, donors in an Asian-associated ancestry cluster reportedly had fewer N-insertions in productive TCRs than the cohort mean. Indistinguishability led to the exclusion of some V segments, TRBV6-2 and TRBV6-3 included. Altogether, 150 to 200 TCR beta chains were recorded as cytomegalovirus-associated.

PCR amplification relied on 60 Vbeta primers (plus 13 Jbeta primers). Here immunoSEQ multiplex PCR was the method, and the copy in TCRdb shows in-frame clones only, minus some. The sample yields over 150,000 clones, roughly 85% seen once. The specimen was PBMCs. The TCR sequence derives from a boy aged 2-15 years in good health and CMV-seronegative. This chain joins TRBV29-1 and TRBJ2-3, with 8 nucleotides matching TRBD1. The CDR3 DNA reads as TGCAGCGTCGCCCTGGGCAGGGGGCTGACAGATACGCAGTATTTT. Amino acids: CSVALGRGLTDTQYF.